The 30 T cell receptor beta chains listed next were all sequenced from one sample in a study of blood T cell repertoires in COVID-19. TCRdb's copy holds only in-frame clones and misses some; the assay was immunoSEQ multiplex PCR. The top ten clones hold approximately 13% of a sample with about 92,000 clones, about 85% of them seen once. Sample: peripheral blood. These TCRs come from a human donor in a cohort sampled during active COVID-19.

V gene TRBV13 combines with J gene TRBJ1-1, with D maybe TRBD1 (5 bases). Germline V lookup: CDR1 PRHDT, CDR2 FYEKMQ (reference sequence). There are 13 residues in the CDR3. V was cut by 1 base and J by 7 bases, with 10 bases left in between. As DNA, the CDR3 is TGTGCCAGCAGCTTAGAGGTGGGACTTGAAGCTTTCTTT. Its protein product is CASSLEVGLEAFF.

The chain couples TRBV2 to TRBJ2-7; perhaps TRBD1 as D (6 bases). The CDR3 has 13 amino acids. Between the trimmed V and J ends, which lost 8 bases and 4 bases, there was a span of 15 bases. Germline V gives CDR1 SNHLY, CDR2 FYNNEI. The CDR3 DNA sequence: TGTGCCAGCCGCTCCGGGACACTATACGAGCAGTACTTC. It codes for CASRSGTLYEQYF.

This chain joins TRBV6-5 and TRBJ2-7; TRBD1 matches at 7 bases. This CDR3 is built from 13 residues. Germline V lookup: CDR1 MNHEY, CDR2 SVGAGI. With V trimmed by 6 bases and J by 7 bases, 9 bases remained unmatched. The chain's CDR3 is CASRLDRVGEQYF. DNA for the CDR3: TGTGCCAGCAGACTAGACAGGGTTGGAGAGCAGTACTTC.

The rearrangement uses TRBV2 and TRBJ2-5, with 12 bases fitting TRBD1. The CDR3 covers 17 residues. V gave up 2 bases and J gave up 4 bases; unmatched junction bases: 8. In germline, CDR1 is SNHLY, CDR2 FYNNEI. CDR3: CASSEKRGTGGLETQYF. The CDR3 DNA reads as TGTGCCAGCAGTGAAAAGCGGGGGACAGGGGGCTTAGAGACCCAGTACTTC.

V usage is TRBV5-6 and J usage is TRBJ2-3; maybe TRBD1 (6 bases). V dropped 0 bases and J dropped 5 bases, with 10 bases sitting between them. The germline V gene encodes CDR1 SGHDT and CDR2 YYEEEE. The CDR3 consists of 14 residues. For the CDR3, the DNA is TGTGCCAGCAGCTTGGTGGGGGCCGGAGATACGCAGTATTTT. Protein product: CASSLVGAGDTQYF.

In its sample, this clone was seen a few times. The J gene is TRBJ1-5, the V gene TRBV4-1; D might be TRBD1 (5 bases). The V end was cut by 2 bases, the J end by 0 bases, with 8 bases between. The germline V gene encodes CDR1 MGHRA and CDR2 YSYEKL. This CDR3 spans 15 amino acids. CDR3 in amino acids: CASSQFDSSNQPQHF. CDR3 bases: TGCGCCAGCAGCCAATTCGACAGTAGCAATCAGCCCCAGCATTTT.

The chain has TRBV25-1 and TRBJ1-2; no clear D gene. CDR3 size: 14 residues. The V gene lost 5 bases and the J gene lost 4 bases, with 14 bases spanning the gap. From germline, CDR1 is MGHDK and CDR2 SYGVNS. CDR3 sequence reads: CASSFAGEVYGYTF. The DNA of the CDR3 is TGTGCCAGCAGTTTCGCGGGCGAAGTCTATGGCTACACCTTC.

The V call is TRBV3-1 (or the pseudogene TRBV3-2), the J call TRBJ2-2; no reliable D call. V shed 4 bases and J shed 4 bases, with 4 bases lying between them. The CDR3 has 12 residues. CDR1 is LGHDT and CDR2 is YNNKEL in the germline V gene (reference sequence). The CDR3 loop is CASSPGTGELFF. DNA of the CDR3: TGTGCCAGCAGCCCGGGCACCGGGGAGCTGTTTTTT.

This chain links TRBV3-1 (or the pseudogene TRBV3-2) with TRBJ2-5; D is ambiguous. V was trimmed by 4 bases and J by 3 bases, leaving 12 bases between them. Germline CDR1 reads LGHDT; CDR2 reads YNNKEL (reference sequence). The CDR3 loop spans 14 amino acids. DNA of the CDR3: TGTGCCAGCAGCCCAAGATATGCGGAAGAGACCCAGTACTTC. Protein sequence: CASSPRYAEETQYF.

This clone was counted only a few times. The genes are TRBV5-1 and TRBJ2-7; tentatively, D is TRBD1 (5 bases). This CDR3 is 15 amino acids long. V lost 0 bases and J 5 bases, leaving 15 bases between the germline ends. Germline V lookup: CDR1 SGHRS, CDR2 YFSETQ. CDR3 DNA: TGCGCCAGCAGCTTGGAGGGGCAGTCTTGGGACGAGCAGTACTTC. Its protein product is CASSLEGQSWDEQYF.

The chain uses TRBV28 and TRBJ1-6, with TRBD1 matching 9 bases. The V and J ends lost 5 bases and 9 bases, in that order; junction bases with no gene match: 8. CDR1 is MDHEN and CDR2 is SYDVKM in the germline V gene. The CDR3 runs 15 residues. The CDR3 protein is CASSPDRGPGSPLHF. The CDR3 nucleotides read TGTGCCAGCAGTCCGGACAGGGGACCGGGTTCACCCCTCCACTTT.

The rearrangement joins TRBV4-1 to TRBJ2-7, with 7 bases fitting TRBD1. The ends lost 3 bases at V and 6 bases at J; junction bases unmatched: 2. In germline, CDR1 is MGHRA, CDR2 YSYEKL. There are 12 residues in the CDR3. The CDR3 nucleotides read TGCGCCAGCAGCCATCCAGGGGGCGAGCAGTACTTC. This translates into CASSHPGGEQYF.

The gene calls are TRBV5-4 and TRBJ2-7; 13 nucleotides align to TRBD2. The germline gives CDR1 SGHNT, CDR2 YYREEE (reference sequence). This CDR3 has 16 residues. The V segment lost 3 bases and the J segment 4 bases; nucleotides outside the gene matches: 7. The CDR3 loop reads CASSSVPGLAGYEQYF. The CDR3 nucleotides are TGTGCCAGCAGCTCAGTCCCGGGACTAGCGGGGTACGAGCAGTACTTC.

There are a few counts of this clone. The chain joins TRBV28 to TRBJ1-2, with D perhaps TRBD1 (5 bases). This CDR3 spans 11 amino acids. Germline CDR1 reads MDHEN; CDR2 reads SYDVKM. The V end was cut by 7 bases, the J end by 4 bases, with 7 bases between. CDR3 region: CASTGGYGYTF. CDR3 in DNA: TGTGCCAGCACCGGGGGCTATGGCTACACCTTC.

The chain employs TRBV12-3 or TRBV12-4 and TRBJ2-1; D may be TRBD1 (5 bases). Between the trimmed V and J ends, which lost 6 bases and 6 bases, there was a span of 12 bases. The CDR3 extends over 13 amino acids. CDR3 nucleotides: TGTGCCAGCAGCCCCCCAGGGATCAATGAGCAGTTCTTC. Its translation is CASSPPGINEQFF.

The rearrangement links TRBV4-2 to TRBJ2-3; D call uncertain. CDR3 length: 14 residues. Trimming took off 0 bases at V and 2 bases at J, with 6 bases between the two ends. Germline CDR1 is LGHNA and CDR2 is YNFKEQ. For the CDR3, the DNA is TGTGCCAGCAGCCAAGAAACAGTCACAGATACGCAGTATTTT. It is translated as CASSQETVTDTQYF.

The rearrangement uses TRBV13 and TRBJ1-3, with D possibly TRBD1 on 5 matching bases. This CDR3 region has 16 residues. The V end was cut by 3 bases, the J end by 0 bases, with 12 bases between. Germline V gene sequence: CDR1 PRHDT, CDR2 FYEKMQ (reference sequence). The CDR3 region is CASSFTGVLSGNTIYF. The DNA of the CDR3 is TGTGCCAGCAGCTTCACAGGAGTACTCTCTGGAAACACCATATATTTT. Together with reference TRBV13 and TRBJ1-3, the CDR3 gives the full variable domain: AAGVIQSPRHLIKEKRETATLKCYPIPRHDTVYWYQQGPGQDPQFLISFYEKMQSDKGSIPDRFSAQQFSDYHSELNMSSLELGDSALYFCASSFTGVLSGNTIYFGEGSWLTVV.

The V gene is TRBV2, the J gene TRBJ2-1; no reliable D call. This CDR3 contains 14 residues. Germline CDR1 is SNHLY and CDR2 is FYNNEI. Trimming took off 4 bases at V and 0 bases at J, with 7 bases between the two ends. The DNA of the CDR3 is TGTGCCAGCAGTGTTCTAAGCTCCTACAATGAGCAGTTCTTC. Protein sequence: CASSVLSSYNEQFF.

This clone came up a few times. CDR3 sequence reads: CASSLMGQGDSPLHF. The CDR3 nucleotides read TGTGCCAGCAGCTTAATGGGGCAGGGCGATTCACCCCTCCACTTT. This chain uses TRBV7-9 with TRBJ1-6; possible D gene TRBD1, 5 bases. The germline gives CDR1 SEHNR, CDR2 FQNEAQ (reference sequence). This CDR3 contains 15 residues. Between the trimmed V and J ends, which lost 2 bases and 8 bases, there was a span of 13 bases.

The V gene is TRBV18, the J gene TRBJ2-5; the D is unclear. The CDR3 has 14 residues. V dropped 2 bases and J dropped 5 bases, with 12 bases sitting between them. From germline, CDR1 is KGHSH and CDR2 LQKENI. CDR3 sequence reads: CASSPNVAAETQYF. Here the CDR3 DNA reads TGTGCCAGCTCACCAAACGTCGCGGCGGAGACCCAGTACTTC.

This rearrangement joins TRBV27 to TRBJ2-7, with a tentative D call TRBD1 (6 bases). CDR3 length: 17 residues. CDR1 and CDR2 from the germline V gene are MNHEY and SMNVEV (reference sequence). V lost 5 bases and J 2 bases, leaving 22 bases between the germline ends. CDR3 protein: CASSPSSDRAKTYEQYF. DNA for the CDR3: TGTGCCAGCAGTCCATCCTCGGACAGAGCCAAAACCTACGAGCAGTACTTC.

Here the CDR3 reads CASSRGLNEQFF. The CDR3 region has the DNA TGTGCCAGCTCAAGAGGGCTCAATGAGCAGTTCTTC. The chain carries TRBV7-9 and TRBJ2-1; D perhaps matches TRBD2 (5 bases). CDR3 length: 12 amino acids. Germline V gene lookup returns CDR1 SEHNR and CDR2 FQNEAQ (reference sequence). V lost 8 bases and J 6 bases, leaving 11 bases between the germline ends.

The J gene is TRBJ2-1, the V gene TRBV9, with 9 bases lining up with TRBD2. The CDR3 is 16 residues long. The germline gives CDR1 SGDLS, CDR2 YYNGEE. With V trimmed by 0 bases and J by 1 base, 2 bases remained unmatched. In DNA, the CDR3 is TGTGCCAGCAGCGTAGATCTAGCGGGATCCTACAATGAGCAGTTCTTC. This translates into CASSVDLAGSYNEQFF.

The rearrangement uses TRBV4-2 and TRBJ1-1, with 8 nucleotides matching TRBD1. Trimming at V came to 2 bases and at J to 10 bases, leaving 9 bases not matched to a gene. The CDR3 is 14 residues long. Per germline, CDR1 LGHNA and CDR2 YNFKEQ. CDR3 in amino acids: CASSQLGTGDRAFF. DNA for the CDR3: TGTGCCAGCAGCCAACTCGGGACAGGTGACCGAGCTTTCTTT.

V gene TRBV4-1 combines with J gene TRBJ2-7; TRBD1 aligns across 9 bases. Trimming cost V 3 bases and J 3 bases; bases outside gene matches: 3. Germline CDR1 reads MGHRA; CDR2 reads YSYEKL. The CDR3 runs 14 residues. CDR3 in amino acids: CASSHGQGYYEQYF. In nucleotides, the CDR3 is TGCGCCAGCAGCCACGGACAGGGGTACTACGAGCAGTACTTC.

The chain employs TRBV5-1 and TRBJ2-7, with 10 nucleotides matching TRBD1. The CDR3 consists of 15 residues. The germline gives CDR1 SGHRS, CDR2 YFSETQ. Losses at the gene ends were 0 bases for V and 3 bases for J; bases not matched to a gene: 3. The CDR3 region has the DNA TGCGCCAGCAGCTTGGAGACAGGGGGCCACTACGAGCAGTACTTC. Encoded protein: CASSLETGGHYEQYF.

This clone was seen just once. V usage is TRBV30 and J usage is TRBJ1-4; TRBD1 matches at 9 bases. The trim removed 1 base at V and 5 bases at J, leaving 5 bases unmatched. CDR3 length: 15 residues. CDR1 and CDR2 (germline): GTSNPN, SVGIG (reference sequence). In DNA form, the CDR3 reads TGTGCCTGGAGTGGGGGGACAGGGATCAATGAAAAACTGTTTTTT. This encodes CAWSGGTGINEKLFF. The entire variable domain, with the rest obtained from reference TRBV30 and TRBJ1-4, is as follows: SQTIHQWPATLVQPVGSPLSLECTVEGTSNPNLYWYRQAAGRGLQLLFYSVGIGQISSEVPQNLSASRPQDRQFILSSKKLLLSDSGFYLCAWSGGTGINEKLFFGSGTQLSVL.

The V gene is TRBV19, the J gene TRBJ2-5; TRBD2 might be the D (6 bases). This CDR3 is built from 15 residues. Per the germline V gene, CDR1 is LNHDA and CDR2 is SQIVND (reference sequence). With 1 base removed from V and 4 bases from J, the gap between germline ends came to 13 bases. CDR3 sequence reads: CASSIGAGGAETQYF. The CDR3, as DNA: TGTGCCAGTAGTATAGGGGCCGGAGGGGCAGAGACCCAGTACTTC.

The rearrangement joins TRBV27 to TRBJ2-7; TRBD2 agrees at 9 bases. Germline V lookup: CDR1 MNHEY, CDR2 SMNVEV (reference sequence). The trim removed 5 bases at V and 3 bases at J, leaving 5 bases unmatched. The CDR3 is 14 amino acids. The CDR3 here is CASSHSGGGYEQYF. The CDR3 region has the DNA TGTGCCAGCAGTCATAGCGGGGGTGGCTACGAGCAGTACTTC.

The genes are TRBV5-1 and TRBJ2-1, with 7 nucleotides matching TRBD2. This CDR3 has 15 amino acids. Trimming removed 5 bases from V and 5 bases from J; junction bases left unmatched: 10. Germline V gene sequence: CDR1 SGHRS, CDR2 YFSETQ. The CDR3 loop is CASRLLTSADNEQFF. Written as DNA, the CDR3 is TGCGCCAGCAGGCTCCTTACTAGCGCCGACAATGAGCAGTTCTTC.